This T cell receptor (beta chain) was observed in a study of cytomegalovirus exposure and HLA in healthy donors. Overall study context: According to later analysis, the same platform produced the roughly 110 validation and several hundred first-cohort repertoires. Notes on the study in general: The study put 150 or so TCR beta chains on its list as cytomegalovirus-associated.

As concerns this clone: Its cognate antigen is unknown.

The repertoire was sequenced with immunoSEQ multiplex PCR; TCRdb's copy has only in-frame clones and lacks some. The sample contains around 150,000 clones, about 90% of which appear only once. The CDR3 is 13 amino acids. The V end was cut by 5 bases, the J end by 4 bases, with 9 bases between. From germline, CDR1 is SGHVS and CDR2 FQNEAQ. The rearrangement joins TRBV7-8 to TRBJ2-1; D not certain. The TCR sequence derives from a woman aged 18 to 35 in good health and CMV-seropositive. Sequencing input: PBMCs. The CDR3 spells CASSPIQYNEQFF. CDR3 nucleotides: TGTGCCAGCAGCCCGATCCAGTACAATGAGCAGTTCTTC.